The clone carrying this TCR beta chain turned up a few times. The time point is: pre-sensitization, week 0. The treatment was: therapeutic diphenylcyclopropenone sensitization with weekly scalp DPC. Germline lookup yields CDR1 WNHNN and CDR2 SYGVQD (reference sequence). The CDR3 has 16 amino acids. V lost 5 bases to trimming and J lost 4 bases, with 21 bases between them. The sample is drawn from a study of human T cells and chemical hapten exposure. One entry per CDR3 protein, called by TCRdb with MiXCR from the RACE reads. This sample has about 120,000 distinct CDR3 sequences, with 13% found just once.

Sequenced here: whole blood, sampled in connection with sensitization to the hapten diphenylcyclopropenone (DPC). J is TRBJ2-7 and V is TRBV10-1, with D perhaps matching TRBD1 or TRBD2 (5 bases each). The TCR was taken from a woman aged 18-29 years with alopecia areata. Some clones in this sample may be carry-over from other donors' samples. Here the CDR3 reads CASSSPTTRGTYEQYF. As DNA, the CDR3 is TGCGCCAGCAGTTCCCCTACGACGAGGGGCACGTACGAGCAGTACTTC.